One and the same sample provided the 2 T cell receptor beta chains below, sequenced in a study of blood T cell repertoires in COVID-19. The assay was immunoSEQ multiplex PCR, and TCRdb's table has in-frame clones only and misses some. The table includes roughly 320,000 clones, 70% to 90% detected once. The sequencing input was peripheral blood. These receptors were taken from a human donor in a cohort sampled during active COVID-19.

This clone showed up just a few times. V is TRBV4-2 and J is TRBJ1-5; the D gene is possibly TRBD1 (5 bases). This CDR3 contains 14 residues. The V end was cut by 0 bases, the J end by 4 bases, with 7 bases between. CDR1 is LGHNA, CDR2 YNFKEQ, per germline. The CDR3 nucleotides read TGTGCCAGCAGCCAAGAACAGGTTAATCAGCCCCAGCATTTT. Protein sequence: CASSQEQVNQPQHF.

This clone was recorded once. The chain links TRBV6-5 to TRBJ1-2, with a tentative D call TRBD1 (5 bases). The germline CDR1 and CDR2 sequences are MNHEY and SVGAGI. Trimming pared 7 bases from V and 3 bases from J, leaving 6 bases between. This CDR3 spans 11 amino acids. CDR3 coding DNA: TGTGCCAGCAAGACAGACTATGGCTACACCTTC. It encodes CASKTDYGYTF.